This TCR beta chain was sequenced during a study of blood T cell repertoires in COVID-19. Study background: Material from acute and convalescent COVID-19 was sourced from the United States, Italy and Spain. Nucleic acid was either cDNA or gDNA, and it came from T cells, B-cell-depleted T cells, or PBMCs.

The V segment lost 5 bases and the J segment 5 bases; nucleotides outside the gene matches: 6. Germline V CDR1 and CDR2: MDHEN, SYDVKM. This CDR3 region has 14 residues. Per the study methods: Reference gene primer amplification gave estimated nucleated cell counts. The repertoire was sequenced with immunoSEQ multiplex PCR; TCRdb's copy has only in-frame clones and lacks some. The V and J calls and the clone size are those of that table, but D and trimming were determined from the DNA. The data contain approximately 90,000 clones, roughly 90% of them singletons. The specimen was peripheral blood. This chain connects TRBV28 to TRBJ2-5; TRBD1 aligns across 9 bases. This TCR derives from a woman in her 70s with acute or convalescent COVID-19. CDR3 region: CASSRTGAAETQYF. The CDR3 coding sequence is TGTGCCAGCAGTCGGACAGGGGCCGCGGAGACCCAGTACTTC.